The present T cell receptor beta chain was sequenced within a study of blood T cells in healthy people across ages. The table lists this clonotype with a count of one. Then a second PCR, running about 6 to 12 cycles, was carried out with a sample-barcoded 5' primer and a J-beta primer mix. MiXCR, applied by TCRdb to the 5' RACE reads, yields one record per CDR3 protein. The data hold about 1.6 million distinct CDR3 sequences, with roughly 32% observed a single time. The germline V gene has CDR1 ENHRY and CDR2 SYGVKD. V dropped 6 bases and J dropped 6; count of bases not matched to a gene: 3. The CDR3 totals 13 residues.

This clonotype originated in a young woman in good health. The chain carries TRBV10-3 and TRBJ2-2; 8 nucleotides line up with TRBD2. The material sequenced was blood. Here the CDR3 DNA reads TGTGCCATCAGGGTAGCGGGACCCGGGGAGCTGTTTTTT. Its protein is CAIRVAGPGELFF.